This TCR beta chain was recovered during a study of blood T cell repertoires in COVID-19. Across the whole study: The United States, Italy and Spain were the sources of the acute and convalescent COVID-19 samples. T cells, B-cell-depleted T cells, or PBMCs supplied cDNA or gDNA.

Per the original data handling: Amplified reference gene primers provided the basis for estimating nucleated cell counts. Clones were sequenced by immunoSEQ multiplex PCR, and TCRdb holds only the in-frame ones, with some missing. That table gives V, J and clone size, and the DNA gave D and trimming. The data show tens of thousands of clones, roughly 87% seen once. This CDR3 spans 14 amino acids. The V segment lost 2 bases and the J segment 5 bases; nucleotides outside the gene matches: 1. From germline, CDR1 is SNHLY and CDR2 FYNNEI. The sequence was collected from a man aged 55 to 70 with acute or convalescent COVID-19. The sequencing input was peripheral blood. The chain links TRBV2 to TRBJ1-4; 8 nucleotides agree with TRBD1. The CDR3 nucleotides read TGTGCCAGCAGTGAATCAGGGGGCAATGAAAAACTGTTTTTT. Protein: CASSESGGNEKLFF.